This TCR beta chain was recorded in a study of blood T cell repertoires in COVID-19. Using immunoSEQ multiplex PCR, the repertoire was profiled, and TCRdb retains in-frame clones only, with some absent. The sample holds some 150,000 clones, approximately 86% seen once. Unmatched junction bases numbered 3, after V lost 4 bases and J lost 3 bases. CDR3 length: 14 amino acids. Germline V gene data show CDR1 as SGHTA and CDR2 as FQGNSA. Sequencing was performed on peripheral blood. This receptor was taken from a woman aged 55-75 years with active or convalescent COVID-19. This chain uses TRBV7-2 with TRBJ2-5; 9 positions agree with TRBD1. CDR3 region: CASSSWTGEETQYF. The CDR3, as DNA: TGTGCCAGCAGCTCCTGGACAGGGGAAGAGACCCAGTACTTC.